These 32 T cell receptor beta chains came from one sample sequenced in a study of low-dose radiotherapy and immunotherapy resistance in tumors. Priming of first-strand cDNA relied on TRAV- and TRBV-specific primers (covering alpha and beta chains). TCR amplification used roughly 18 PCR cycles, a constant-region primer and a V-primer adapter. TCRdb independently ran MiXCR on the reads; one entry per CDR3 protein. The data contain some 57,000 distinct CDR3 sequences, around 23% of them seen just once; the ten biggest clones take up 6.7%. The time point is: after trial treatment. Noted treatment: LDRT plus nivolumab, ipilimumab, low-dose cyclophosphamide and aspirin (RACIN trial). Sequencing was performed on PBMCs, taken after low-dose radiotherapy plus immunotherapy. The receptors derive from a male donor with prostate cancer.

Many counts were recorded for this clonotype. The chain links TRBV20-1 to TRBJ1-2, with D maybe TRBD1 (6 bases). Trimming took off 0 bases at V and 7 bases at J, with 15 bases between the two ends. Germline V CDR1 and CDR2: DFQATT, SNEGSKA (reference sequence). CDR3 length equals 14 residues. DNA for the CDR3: TGCAGTGCTAGAGACCCCCTAGGGGGTCTTGGCTACACCTTC. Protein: CSARDPLGGLGYTF.

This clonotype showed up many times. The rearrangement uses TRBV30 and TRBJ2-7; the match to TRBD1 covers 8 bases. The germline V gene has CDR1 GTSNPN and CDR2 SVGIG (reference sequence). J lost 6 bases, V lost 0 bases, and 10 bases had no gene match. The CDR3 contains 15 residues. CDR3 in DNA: TGTGCCTGGAGTGTAGGGCCGGGACAGGTGTTCGAGCAGTACTTC. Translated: CAWSVGPGQVFEQYF.

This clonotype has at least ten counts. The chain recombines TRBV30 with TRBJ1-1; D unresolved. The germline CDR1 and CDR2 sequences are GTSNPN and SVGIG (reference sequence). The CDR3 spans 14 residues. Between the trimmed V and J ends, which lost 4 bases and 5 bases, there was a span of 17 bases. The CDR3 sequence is CAWTLPGAWTEAFF. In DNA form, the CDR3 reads TGTGCCTGGACCCTACCGGGAGCCTGGACTGAAGCTTTCTTT.

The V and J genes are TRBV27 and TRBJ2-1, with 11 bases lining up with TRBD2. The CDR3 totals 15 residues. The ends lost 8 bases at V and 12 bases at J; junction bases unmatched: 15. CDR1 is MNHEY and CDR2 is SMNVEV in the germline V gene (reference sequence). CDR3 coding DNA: TGTGCCAGCGGGGGGCAACCGGGACTAGCGGAGCGGCAGTTCTTC. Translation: CASGGQPGLAERQFF.

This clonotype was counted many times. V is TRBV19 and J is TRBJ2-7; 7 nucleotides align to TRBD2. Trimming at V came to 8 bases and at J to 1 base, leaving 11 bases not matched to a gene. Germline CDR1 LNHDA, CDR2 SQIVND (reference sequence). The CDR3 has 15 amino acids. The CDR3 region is CASSPGGSRSYEQYF. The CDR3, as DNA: TGTGCCAGTTCTCCCGGCGGGAGCAGGTCCTACGAGCAGTACTTC.

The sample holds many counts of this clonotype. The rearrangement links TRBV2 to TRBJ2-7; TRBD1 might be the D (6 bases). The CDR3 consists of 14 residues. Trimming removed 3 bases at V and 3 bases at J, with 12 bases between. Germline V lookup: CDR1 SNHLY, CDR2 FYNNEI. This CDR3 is CASSDPQGRYEQYF. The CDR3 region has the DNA TGTGCCAGCAGTGACCCGCAGGGGCGCTACGAGCAGTACTTC.

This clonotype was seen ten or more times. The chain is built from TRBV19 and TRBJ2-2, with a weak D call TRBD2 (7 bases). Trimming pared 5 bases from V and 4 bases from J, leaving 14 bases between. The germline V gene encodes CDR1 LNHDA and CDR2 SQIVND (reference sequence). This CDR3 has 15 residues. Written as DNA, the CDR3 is TGTGCCAGTAGTCCCCGAGGGGGGGGCACCGGGGAGCTGTTTTTT. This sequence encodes CASSPRGGGTGELFF.

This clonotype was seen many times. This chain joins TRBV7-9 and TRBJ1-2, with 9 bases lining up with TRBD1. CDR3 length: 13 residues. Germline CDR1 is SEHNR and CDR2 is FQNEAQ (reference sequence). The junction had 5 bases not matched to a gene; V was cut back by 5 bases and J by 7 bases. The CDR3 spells CASSPGQGSGYTF. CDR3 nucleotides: TGTGCCAGCAGCCCCGGACAGGGGTCTGGCTACACCTTC.

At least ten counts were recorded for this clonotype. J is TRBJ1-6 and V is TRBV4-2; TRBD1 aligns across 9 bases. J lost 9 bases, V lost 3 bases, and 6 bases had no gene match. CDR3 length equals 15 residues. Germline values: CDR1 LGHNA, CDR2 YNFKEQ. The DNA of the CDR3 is TGTGCCAGCAGCCAGACCACAGGGGGCGCTTCACCCCTCCACTTT. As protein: CASSQTTGGASPLHF.

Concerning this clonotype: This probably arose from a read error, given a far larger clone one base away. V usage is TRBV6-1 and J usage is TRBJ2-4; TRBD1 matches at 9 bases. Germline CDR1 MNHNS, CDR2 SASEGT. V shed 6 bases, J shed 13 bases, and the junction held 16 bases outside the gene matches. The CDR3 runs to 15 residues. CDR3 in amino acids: CASRPGTGNRNEQYF. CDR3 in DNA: TGTGCCAGCAGGCCCGGGACAGGGAATCGCAATGAGCAGTACTTC.

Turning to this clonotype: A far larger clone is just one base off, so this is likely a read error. CDR3 sequence reads: CSANPSGSSYNEQYF. Written as DNA, the CDR3 is TGCAGTGCAAATCCTAGCGGGAGCTCCTACAATGAGCAGTACTTC. V is TRBV20-1 and J is TRBJ2-4, with 10 bases fitting TRBD2. This CDR3 is built from 15 residues. Germline V gene data show CDR1 as DFQATT and CDR2 as SNEGSKA (reference sequence). The V gene end was trimmed by 6 bases and the J gene end by 13 bases; junction bases not matched to a gene: 18.

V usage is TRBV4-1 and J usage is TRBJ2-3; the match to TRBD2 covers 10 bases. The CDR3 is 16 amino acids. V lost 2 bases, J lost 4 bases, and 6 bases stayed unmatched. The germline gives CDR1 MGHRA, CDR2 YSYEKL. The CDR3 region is CASSQPLAGWSDTQYF. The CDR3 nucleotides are TGCGCCAGCAGCCAACCACTAGCGGGGTGGTCAGATACGCAGTATTTT.

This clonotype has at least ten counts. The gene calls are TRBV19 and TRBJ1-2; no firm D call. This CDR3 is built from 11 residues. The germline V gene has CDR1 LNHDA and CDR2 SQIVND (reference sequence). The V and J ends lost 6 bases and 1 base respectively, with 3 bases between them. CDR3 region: CASRDNYGYTF. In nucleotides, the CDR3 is TGTGCCAGTAGAGATAACTATGGCTACACCTTC. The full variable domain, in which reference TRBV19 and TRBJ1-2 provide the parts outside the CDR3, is DGGITQSPKYLFRKEGQNVTLSCEQNLNHDAMYWYRQDPGQGLRLIYYSQIVNDFQKGDIAEGYSVSREKKESFPLTVTSAQKNPTAFYLCASRDNYGYTFGSGTRLTVV.

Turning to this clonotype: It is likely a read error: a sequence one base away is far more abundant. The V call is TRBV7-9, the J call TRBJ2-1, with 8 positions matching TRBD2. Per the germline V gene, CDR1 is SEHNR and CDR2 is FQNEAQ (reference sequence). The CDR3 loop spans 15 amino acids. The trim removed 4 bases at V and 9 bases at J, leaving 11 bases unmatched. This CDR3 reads CASSSSPGGLIEQFF. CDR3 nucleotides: TGTGCCAGCAGCTCCTCCCCGGGGGGGCTAATTGAGCAGTTCTTC. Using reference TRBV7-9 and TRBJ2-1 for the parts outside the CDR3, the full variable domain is DTGVSQNPRHKITKRGQNVTFRCDPISEHNRLYWYRQTLGQGPEFLTYFQNEAQLEKSRLLSDRFSAERPKGSFSTLEIQRTEQGDSAMYLCASSSSPGGLIEQFFGPGTRLTVL.

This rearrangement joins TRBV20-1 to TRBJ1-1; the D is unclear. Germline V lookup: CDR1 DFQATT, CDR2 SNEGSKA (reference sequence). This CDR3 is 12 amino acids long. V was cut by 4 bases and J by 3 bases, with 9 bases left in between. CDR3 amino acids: CSANRLDTEAFF. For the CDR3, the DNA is TGCAGTGCTAATCGTCTGGACACTGAAGCTTTCTTT.

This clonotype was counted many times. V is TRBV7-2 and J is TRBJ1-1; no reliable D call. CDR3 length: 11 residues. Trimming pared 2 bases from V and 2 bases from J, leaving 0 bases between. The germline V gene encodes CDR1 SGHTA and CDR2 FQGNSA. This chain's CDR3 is CASSLNTEAFF. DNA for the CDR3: TGTGCCAGCAGCTTAAACACTGAAGCTTTCTTT.

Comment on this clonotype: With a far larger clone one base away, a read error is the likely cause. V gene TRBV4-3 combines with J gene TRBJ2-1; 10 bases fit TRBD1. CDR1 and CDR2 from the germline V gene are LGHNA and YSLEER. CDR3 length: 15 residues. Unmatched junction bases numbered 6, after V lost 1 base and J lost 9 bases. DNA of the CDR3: TGCGCCAGCAGCCAAGGCGGCGGGACAGGGGTTGAGCAGTTCTTC. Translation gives CASSQGGGTGVEQFF.

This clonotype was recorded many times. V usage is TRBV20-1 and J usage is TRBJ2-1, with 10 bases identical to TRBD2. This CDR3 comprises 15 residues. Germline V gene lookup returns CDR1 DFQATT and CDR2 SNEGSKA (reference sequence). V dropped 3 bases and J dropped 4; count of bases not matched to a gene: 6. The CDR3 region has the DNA TGCAGTGCTAGGACCGGGACTAGCGCTTACAATGAGCAGTTCTTC. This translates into CSARTGTSAYNEQFF.

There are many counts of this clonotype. The chain's CDR3 is CASSYGDRYPNEQFF. The CDR3 DNA is TGTGCCAGCAGCTATGGGGACAGGTACCCCAATGAGCAGTTCTTC. The chain recombines TRBV7-9 with TRBJ2-1, with 8 positions matching TRBD1. CDR1 and CDR2 (germline): SEHNR, FQNEAQ (reference sequence). CDR3 length: 15 residues. The V segment lost 4 bases and the J segment 6 bases; nucleotides outside the gene matches: 8.

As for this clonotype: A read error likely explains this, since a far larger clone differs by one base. CDR3 bases: TGTGCCAGCAGCCCGGGGAGCGAGCAGTTCTTC. Translation: CASSPGSEQFF. The chain links TRBV7-2 to TRBJ2-1, with D tentatively TRBD2 (5 bases). The CDR3 extends over 11 amino acids. In germline, CDR1 is SGHTA, CDR2 FQGNSA. The V end lost 5 bases, the J end lost 10 bases, and 9 bases lay between the germline ends.

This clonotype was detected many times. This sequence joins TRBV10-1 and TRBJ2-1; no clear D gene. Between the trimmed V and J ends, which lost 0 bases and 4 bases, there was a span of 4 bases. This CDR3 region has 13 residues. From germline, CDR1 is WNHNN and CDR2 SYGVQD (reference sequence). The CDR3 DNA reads TGCGCCAGCAGTGAGTCGGGTTACAATGAGCAGTTCTTC. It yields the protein CASSESGYNEQFF.

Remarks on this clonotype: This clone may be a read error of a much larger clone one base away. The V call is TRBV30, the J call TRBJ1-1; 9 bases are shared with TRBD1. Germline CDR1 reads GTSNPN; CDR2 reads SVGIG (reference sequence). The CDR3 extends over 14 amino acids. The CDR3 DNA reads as TGTGCCTGGGGGATTCCGGGACAGGGAGAAAGGGCTATCTTT. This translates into CAWGIPGQGERAIF.

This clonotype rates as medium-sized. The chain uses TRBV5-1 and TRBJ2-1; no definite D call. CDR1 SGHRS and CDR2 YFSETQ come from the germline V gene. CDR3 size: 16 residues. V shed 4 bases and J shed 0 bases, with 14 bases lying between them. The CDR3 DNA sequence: TGCGCCAGCAGCCTGACACTGGTTAGCTCCTACAATGAGCAGTTCTTC. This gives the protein CASSLTLVSSYNEQFF.

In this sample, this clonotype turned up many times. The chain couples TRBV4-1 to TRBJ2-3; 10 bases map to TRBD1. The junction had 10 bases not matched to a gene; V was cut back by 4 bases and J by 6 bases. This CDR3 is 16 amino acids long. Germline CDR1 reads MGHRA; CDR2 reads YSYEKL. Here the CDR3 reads CASSRTGTGADDTQYF. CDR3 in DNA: TGCGCCAGCAGCCGGACCGGGACAGGGGCCGATGATACGCAGTATTTT.

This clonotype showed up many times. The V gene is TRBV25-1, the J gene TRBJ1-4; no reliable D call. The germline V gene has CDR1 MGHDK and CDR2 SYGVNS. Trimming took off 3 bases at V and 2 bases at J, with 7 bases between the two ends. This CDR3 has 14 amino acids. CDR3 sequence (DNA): TGTGCCAGCAGTGACTTCTACACTAATGAAAAACTGTTTTTT. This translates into CASSDFYTNEKLFF.

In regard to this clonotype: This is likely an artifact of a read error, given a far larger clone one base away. The CDR3 loop is CPSSYSIGDQYNEQFF. The DNA for the CDR3 is TGTCCCAGCAGTTACTCGATTGGAGATCAGTACAATGAGCAGTTCTTC. The gene calls are TRBV6-6 and TRBJ2-1; no reliable D call. Germline V lookup: CDR1 MNHNY, CDR2 SVGAGI (reference sequence). The CDR3 sequence is 16 residues long.

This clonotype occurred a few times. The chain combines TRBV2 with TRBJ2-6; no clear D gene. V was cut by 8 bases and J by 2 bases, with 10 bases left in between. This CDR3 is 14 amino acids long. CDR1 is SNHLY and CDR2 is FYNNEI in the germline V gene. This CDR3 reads CASVFDAGANVLTF. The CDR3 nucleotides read TGTGCCAGCGTCTTTGACGCTGGGGCCAACGTCCTGACTTTC. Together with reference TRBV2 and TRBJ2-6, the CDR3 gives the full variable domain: EPEVTQTPSHQVTQMGQEVILRCVPISNHLYFYWYRQILGQKVEFLVSFYNNEISEKSEIFDDQFSVERPDGSNFTLKIRSTKLEDSAMYFCASVFDAGANVLTFGAGSRLTVL.

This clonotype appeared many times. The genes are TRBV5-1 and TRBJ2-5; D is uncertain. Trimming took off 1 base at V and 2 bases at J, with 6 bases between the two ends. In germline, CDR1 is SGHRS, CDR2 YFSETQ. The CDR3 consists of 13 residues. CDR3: CASSLNGQETQYF. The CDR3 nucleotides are TGCGCCAGCAGCTTGAACGGTCAAGAGACCCAGTACTTC.

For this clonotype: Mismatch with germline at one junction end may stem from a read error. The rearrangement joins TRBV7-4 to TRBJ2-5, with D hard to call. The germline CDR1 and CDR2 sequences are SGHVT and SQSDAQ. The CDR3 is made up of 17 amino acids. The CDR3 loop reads CASSLVPYDWEQETQYF. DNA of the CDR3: TGTGCCAGCAGTTTAGTTCCCTATGACTGGGAACAAGAGACCCAGTACTTC.

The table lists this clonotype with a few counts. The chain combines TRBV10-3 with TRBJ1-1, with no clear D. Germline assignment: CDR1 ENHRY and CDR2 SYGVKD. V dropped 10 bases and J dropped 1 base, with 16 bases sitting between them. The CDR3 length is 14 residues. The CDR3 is CATIIGPQNTEAFF. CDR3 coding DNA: TGTGCCACCATCATAGGGCCACAGAACACTGAAGCTTTCTTT.

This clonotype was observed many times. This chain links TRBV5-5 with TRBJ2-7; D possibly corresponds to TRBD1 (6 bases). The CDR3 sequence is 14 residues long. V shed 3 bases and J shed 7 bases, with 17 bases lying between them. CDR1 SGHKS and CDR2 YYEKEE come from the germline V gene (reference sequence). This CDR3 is CASSSRTDQGEQYF. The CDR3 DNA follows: TGTGCCAGCAGCTCCAGGACAGATCAGGGGGAGCAGTACTTC.

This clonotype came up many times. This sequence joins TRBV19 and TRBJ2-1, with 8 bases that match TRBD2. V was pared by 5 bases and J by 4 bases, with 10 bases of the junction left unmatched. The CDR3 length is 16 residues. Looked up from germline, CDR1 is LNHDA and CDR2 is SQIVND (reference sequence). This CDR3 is CASSGGATSVYNEQFF. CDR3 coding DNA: TGTGCCAGTAGTGGAGGGGCGACTAGCGTATACAATGAGCAGTTCTTC.